This T cell receptor beta chain was identified during a study of blood T cell repertoires in COVID-19. Looking at the study overall: The United States, Italy and Spain were the sources of the acute and convalescent COVID-19 samples. T cells, B-cell-depleted T cells, or PBMCs supplied cDNA or gDNA.

CDR1 KGHSH and CDR2 LQKENI come from the germline V gene. The V gene end was trimmed by 3 bases and the J gene end by 8 bases; junction bases not matched to a gene: 4. The length of the CDR3 is 13 residues. Under the authors' procedure: From reference gene primer amplification, estimates of nucleated cell counts were derived. Repertoires were generated with immunoSEQ multiplex PCR, while TCRdb's copy carries only in-frame clones and drops some. D and trimming come from the DNA, and the V and J calls and clone size come from that table. The sample records tens of thousands of clones, 85% to 90% being singletons.

The chain joins TRBV18 to TRBJ1-1; TRBD1 aligns across 9 bases. The receptor was derived from a human donor in a cohort sampled during active COVID-19. Sequenced: peripheral blood. The CDR3 here is CASSPPGQGEAFF. The CDR3 coding sequence is TGTGCCAGCTCACCCCCGGGACAGGGAGAAGCTTTCTTT.